This T cell receptor (beta chain) was sequenced in a study of blood T cell repertoires in COVID-19. Turning to the study itself: Samples of COVID-19 (acute and convalescent) were obtained from the United States, Italy and Spain. From T cells, B-cell-depleted T cells, or PBMCs came the material, which was cDNA or gDNA.

This CDR3 has 16 residues. CDR1 and CDR2 (germline): WNHNN, SYGVQD (reference sequence). The V end was cut by 2 bases, the J end by 7 bases, with 18 bases between. Assay used: immunoSEQ multiplex PCR; TCRdb lists only in-frame clones, some missing. The sample includes roughly 140,000 clones, 84% seen only once; the top ten take roughly 7.9%. The V and J genes are TRBV10-1 and TRBJ1-3, with a tentative D call TRBD1 (6 bases). The TCR originated in a woman in her 50s in a cohort sampled during active or convalescent COVID-19. The sample taken for sequencing was peripheral blood. CDR3 in DNA: TGCGCCAGCAGTGAGAAGGACAGTAGAAGGGGGAACACCATATATTTT. This gives the protein CASSEKDSRRGNTIYF.